This T cell receptor beta chain was sequenced in a study of control samples from healthy donors and cancer patients. The CDR3 spans 14 residues. The V gene lost 5 bases and the J gene lost 4 bases, with 14 bases spanning the gap. Germline loops: CDR1 KGHSH, CDR2 LQKENI. This clone showed up just once. Measured with immunoSEQ multiplex PCR; TCRdb has only the in-frame clones, and not every one. The table shows around 55,000 clones, with roughly 90% occurring only once. The sequence derives from a man aged 45-60 years in good health. The sample was blood. This chain uses TRBV18 with TRBJ1-1, with D perhaps matching TRBD1 (5 bases). CDR3 coding DNA: TGTGCCAGCTCAAATCAGGGAGGTGGCACTGAAGCTTTCTTT. It encodes CASSNQGGGTEAFF.